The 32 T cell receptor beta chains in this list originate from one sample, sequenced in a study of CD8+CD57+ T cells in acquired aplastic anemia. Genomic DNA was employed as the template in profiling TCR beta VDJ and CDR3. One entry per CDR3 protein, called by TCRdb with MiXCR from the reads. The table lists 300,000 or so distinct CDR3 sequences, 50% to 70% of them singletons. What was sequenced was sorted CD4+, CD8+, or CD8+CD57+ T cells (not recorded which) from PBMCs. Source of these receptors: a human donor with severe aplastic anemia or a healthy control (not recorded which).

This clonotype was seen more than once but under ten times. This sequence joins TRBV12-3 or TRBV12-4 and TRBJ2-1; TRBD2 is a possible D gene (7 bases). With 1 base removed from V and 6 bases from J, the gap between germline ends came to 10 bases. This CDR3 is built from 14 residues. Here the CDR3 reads CASSLGGGLNEQFF. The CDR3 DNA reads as TGTGCCAGCAGTTTAGGGGGGGGGCTCAATGAGCAGTTCTTC.

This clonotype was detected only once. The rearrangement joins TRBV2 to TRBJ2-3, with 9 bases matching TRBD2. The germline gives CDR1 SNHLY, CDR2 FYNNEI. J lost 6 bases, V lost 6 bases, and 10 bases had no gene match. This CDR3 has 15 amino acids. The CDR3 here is CASRDAGLACDTQYF. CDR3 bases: TGTGCCAGCAGGGATGCCGGACTAGCGTGTGATACGCAGTATTTT.

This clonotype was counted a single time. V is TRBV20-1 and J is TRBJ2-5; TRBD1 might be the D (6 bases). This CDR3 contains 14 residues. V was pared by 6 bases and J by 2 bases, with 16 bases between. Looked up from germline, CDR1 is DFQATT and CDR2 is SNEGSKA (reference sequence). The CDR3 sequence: CSAEQGKGQETQYF. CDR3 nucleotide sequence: TGCAGTGCCGAACAGGGAAAGGGACAAGAGACCCAGTACTTC.

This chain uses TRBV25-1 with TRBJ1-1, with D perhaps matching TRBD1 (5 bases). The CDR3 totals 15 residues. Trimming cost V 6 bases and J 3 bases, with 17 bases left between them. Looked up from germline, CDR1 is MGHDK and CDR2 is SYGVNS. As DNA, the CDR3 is TGTGCCAGCAGAAAAAGGGACGCAGAATACACTGAAGCTTTCTTT. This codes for CASRKRDAEYTEAFF.

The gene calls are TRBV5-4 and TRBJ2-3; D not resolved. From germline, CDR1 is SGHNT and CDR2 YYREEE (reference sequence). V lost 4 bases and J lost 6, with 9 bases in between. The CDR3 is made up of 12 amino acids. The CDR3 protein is CASSTVGDTQYF. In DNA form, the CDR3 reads TGTGCCAGCAGCACCGTAGGGGATACGCAGTATTTT.

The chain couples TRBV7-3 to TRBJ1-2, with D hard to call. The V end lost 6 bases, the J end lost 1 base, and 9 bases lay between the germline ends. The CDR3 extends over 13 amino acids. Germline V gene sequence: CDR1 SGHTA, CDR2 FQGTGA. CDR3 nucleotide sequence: TGTGCCAGCAGTATCCCACATAACTATGGCTACACCTTC. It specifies CASSIPHNYGYTF.

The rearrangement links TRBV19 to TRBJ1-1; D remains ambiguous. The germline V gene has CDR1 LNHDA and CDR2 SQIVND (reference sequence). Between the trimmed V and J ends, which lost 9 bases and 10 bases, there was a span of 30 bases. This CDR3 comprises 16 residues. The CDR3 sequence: CASSLIVGPRGGAAFF. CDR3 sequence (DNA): TGTGCCAGCAGCTTAATAGTAGGCCCAAGAGGTGGTGCAGCTTTCTTT.

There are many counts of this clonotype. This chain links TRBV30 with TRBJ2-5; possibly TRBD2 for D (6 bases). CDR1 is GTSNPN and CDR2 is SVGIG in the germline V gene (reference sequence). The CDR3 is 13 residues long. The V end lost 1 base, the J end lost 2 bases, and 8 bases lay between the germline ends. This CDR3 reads CAWSGGRQETQYF. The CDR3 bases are TGTGCCTGGAGTGGAGGGAGGCAAGAGACCCAGTACTTC.

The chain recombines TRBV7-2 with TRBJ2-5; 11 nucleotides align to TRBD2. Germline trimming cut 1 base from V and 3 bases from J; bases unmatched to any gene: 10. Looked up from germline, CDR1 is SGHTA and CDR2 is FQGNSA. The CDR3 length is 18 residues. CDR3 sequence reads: CASSLGRRLAGREETQYF. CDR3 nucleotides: TGTGCCAGCAGCTTAGGTCGTCGACTAGCGGGGCGCGAAGAGACCCAGTACTTC.

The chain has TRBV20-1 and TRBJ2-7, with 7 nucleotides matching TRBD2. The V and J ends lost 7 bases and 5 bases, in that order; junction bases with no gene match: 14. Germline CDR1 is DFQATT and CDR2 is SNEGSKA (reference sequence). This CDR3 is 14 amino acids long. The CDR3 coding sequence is TGCAGTGTCAGAAGGCGGGGGTCGGGCGACGAGCAGTACTTC. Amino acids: CSVRRRGSGDEQYF.

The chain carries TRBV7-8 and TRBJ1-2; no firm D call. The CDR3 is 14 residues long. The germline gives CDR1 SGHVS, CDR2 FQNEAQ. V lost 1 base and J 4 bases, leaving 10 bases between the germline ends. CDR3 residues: CASSLGSDSYGYTF. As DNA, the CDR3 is TGTGCCAGCAGCTTAGGGTCGGATAGCTATGGCTACACCTTC.

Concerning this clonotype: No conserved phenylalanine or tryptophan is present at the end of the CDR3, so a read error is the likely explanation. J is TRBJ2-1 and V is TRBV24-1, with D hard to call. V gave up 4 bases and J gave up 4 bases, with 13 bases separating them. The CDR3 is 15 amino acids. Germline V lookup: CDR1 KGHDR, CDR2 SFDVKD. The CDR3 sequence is CATSEATAAYNEQFS. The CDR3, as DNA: TGTGCCACCAGTGAAGCGACGGCAGCTTACAATGAGCAGTTCTCC.

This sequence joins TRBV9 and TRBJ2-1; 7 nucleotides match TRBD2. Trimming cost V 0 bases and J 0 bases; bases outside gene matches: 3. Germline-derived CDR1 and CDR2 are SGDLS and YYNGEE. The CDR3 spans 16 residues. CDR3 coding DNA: TGTGCCAGCAGCGTAGGGGGCGGGAGCTCCTACAATGAGCAGTTCTTC. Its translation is CASSVGGGSSYNEQFF.

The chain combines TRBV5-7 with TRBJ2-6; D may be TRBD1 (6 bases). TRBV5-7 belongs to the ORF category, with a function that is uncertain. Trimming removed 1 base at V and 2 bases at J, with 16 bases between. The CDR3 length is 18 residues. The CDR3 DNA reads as TGTGCCAGCAGCTTGCGCAGGTCCCGGGACACTGGGGCCAACGTCCTGACTTTC. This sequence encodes CASSLRRSRDTGANVLTF.

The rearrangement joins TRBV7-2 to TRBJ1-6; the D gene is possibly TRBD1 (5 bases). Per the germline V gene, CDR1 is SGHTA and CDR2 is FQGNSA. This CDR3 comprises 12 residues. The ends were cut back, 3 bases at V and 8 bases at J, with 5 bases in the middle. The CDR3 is CASSLTDSPLHF. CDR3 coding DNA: TGTGCCAGCAGCTTGACAGATTCACCCCTCCACTTT.

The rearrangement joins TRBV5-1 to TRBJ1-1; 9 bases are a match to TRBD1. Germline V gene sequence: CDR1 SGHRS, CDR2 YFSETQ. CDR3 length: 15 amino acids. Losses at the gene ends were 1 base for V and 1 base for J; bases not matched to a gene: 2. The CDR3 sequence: CASSLRDRENTEAFF. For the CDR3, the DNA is TGCGCCAGCAGCTTGCGGGACAGGGAGAACACTGAAGCTTTCTTT.

The CDR3 region is CASSQGQNSPLHF. Written as DNA, the CDR3 is TGTGCCAGCAGTCAGGGACAGAATTCACCCCTCCACTTT. The chain carries TRBV7-9 and TRBJ1-6; 7 nucleotides agree with TRBD1. This CDR3 is 13 amino acids long. V trimming: 6 bases; J trimming: 7 bases; junction bases outside the gene matches: 3. Germline CDR1 is SEHNR and CDR2 is FQNEAQ (reference sequence).

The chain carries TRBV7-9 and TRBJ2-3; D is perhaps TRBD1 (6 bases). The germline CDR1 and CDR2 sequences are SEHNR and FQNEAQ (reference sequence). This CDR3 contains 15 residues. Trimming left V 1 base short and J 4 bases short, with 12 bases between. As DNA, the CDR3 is TGTGCCAGCAGCTTAGGACAGGTTCTCCCAGATACGCAGTATTTT. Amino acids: CASSLGQVLPDTQYF.

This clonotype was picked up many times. The CDR3 region has the DNA TGTGCCAGTAGTAATCGGGAGACAGAGACCCAGTACTTC. It is translated as CASSNRETETQYF. J is TRBJ2-5 and V is TRBV19; D might be TRBD2 (6 bases). The germline V gene encodes CDR1 LNHDA and CDR2 SQIVND (reference sequence). V lost 4 bases to trimming and J lost 4 bases, with 10 bases between them. The CDR3 is made up of 13 amino acids.

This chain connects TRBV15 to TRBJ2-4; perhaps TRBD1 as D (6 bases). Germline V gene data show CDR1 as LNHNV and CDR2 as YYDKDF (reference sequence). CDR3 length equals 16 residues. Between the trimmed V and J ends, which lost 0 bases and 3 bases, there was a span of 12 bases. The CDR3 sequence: CATSRDGRGGKNIQYF. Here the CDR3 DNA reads TGTGCCACCAGCAGAGACGGCAGGGGCGGCAAAAACATTCAGTACTTC. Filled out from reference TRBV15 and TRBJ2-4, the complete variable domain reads DAMVIQNPRYQVTQFGKPVTLSCSQTLNHNVMYWYQQKSSQAPKLLFHYYDKDFNNEADTPDNFQSRRPNTSFCFLDIRSPGLGDTAMYLCATSRDGRGGKNIQYFGAGTRLSVL.

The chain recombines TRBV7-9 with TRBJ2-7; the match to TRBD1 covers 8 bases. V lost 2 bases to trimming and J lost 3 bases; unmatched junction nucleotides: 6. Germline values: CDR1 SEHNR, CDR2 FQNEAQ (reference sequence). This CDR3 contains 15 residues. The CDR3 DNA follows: TGTGCCAGCAGCTTAACGAGGGGACAGGTCTACGAGCAGTACTTC. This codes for CASSLTRGQVYEQYF.

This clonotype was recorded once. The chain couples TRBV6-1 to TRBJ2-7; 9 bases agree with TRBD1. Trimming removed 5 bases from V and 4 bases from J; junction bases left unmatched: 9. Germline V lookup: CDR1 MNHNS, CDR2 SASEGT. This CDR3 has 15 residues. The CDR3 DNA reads TGTGCCAGCAGTAACGGGGGGACAGGGCGGTACGAGCAGTACTTC. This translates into CASSNGGTGRYEQYF.

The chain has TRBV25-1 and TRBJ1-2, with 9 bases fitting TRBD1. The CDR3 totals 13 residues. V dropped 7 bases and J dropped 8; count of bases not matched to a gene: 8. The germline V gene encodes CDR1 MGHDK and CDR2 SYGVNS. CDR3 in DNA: TGTGCCAGCAAAACAGGGGGCTGGGACGGCTACACCTTC. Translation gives CASKTGGWDGYTF.

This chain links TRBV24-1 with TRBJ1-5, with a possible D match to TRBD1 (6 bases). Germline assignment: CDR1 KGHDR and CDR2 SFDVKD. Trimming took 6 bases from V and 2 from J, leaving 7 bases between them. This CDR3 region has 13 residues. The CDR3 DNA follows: TGTGCCACCAGTCGACAGGGCAATCAGCCCCAGCATTTT. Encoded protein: CATSRQGNQPQHF.

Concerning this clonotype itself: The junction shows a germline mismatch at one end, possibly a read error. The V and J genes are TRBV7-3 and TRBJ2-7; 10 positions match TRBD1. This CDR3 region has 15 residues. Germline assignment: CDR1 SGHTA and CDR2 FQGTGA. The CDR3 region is CASSRDRGPTYEQYF. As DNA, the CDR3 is TGCGCCAGCAGCCGCGACAGGGGGCCCACCTACGAGCAGTACTTC.

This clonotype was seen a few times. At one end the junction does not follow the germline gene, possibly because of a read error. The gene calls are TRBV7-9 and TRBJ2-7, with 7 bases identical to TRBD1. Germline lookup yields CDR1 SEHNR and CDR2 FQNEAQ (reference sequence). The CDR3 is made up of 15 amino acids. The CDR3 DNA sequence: TGTGCCAGCACCCTAGGCAGCAGGGGGAACTACGAGCAGGACTTC. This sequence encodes CASTLGSRGNYEQDF.

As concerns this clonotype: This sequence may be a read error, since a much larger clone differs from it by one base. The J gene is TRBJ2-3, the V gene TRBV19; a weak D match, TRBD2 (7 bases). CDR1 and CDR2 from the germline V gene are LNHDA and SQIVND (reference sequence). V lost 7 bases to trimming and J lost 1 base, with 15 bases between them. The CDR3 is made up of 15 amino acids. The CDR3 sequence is CASKEGGGGTDTQYF. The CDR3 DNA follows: TGTGCCAGTAAGGAGGGGGGGGGGGGCACAGATACGCAGTATTTT.

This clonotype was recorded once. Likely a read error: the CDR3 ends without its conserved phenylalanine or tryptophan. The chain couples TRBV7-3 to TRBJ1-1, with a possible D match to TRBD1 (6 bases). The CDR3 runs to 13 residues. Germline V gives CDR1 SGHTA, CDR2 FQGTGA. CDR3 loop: CASSATGYTEAFL. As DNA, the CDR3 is TGCGCCAGCAGCGCAACAGGGTACACTGAAGCTTTCCTT.

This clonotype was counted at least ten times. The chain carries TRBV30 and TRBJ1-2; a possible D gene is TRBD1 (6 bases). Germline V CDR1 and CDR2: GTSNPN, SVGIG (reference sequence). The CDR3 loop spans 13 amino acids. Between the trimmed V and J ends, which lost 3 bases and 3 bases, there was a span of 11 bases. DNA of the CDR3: TGTGCCTGGAGGTTGGACAGAGACTATGGCTACACCTTC. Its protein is CAWRLDRDYGYTF.

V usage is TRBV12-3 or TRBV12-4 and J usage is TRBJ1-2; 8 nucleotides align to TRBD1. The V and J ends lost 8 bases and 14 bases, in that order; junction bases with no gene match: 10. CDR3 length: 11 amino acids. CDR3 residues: CASRDRWPFTF. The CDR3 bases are TGTGCCAGCCGGGACAGGTGGCCTTTTACCTTC.

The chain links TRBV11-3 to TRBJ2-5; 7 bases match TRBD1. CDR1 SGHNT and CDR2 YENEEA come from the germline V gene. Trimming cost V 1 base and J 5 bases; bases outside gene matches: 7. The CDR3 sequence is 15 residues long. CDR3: CASSLATGAQETQYF. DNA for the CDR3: TGTGCCAGCAGCTTAGCCACAGGGGCCCAGGAGACCCAGTACTTC. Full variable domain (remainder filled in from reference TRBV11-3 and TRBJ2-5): EAGVVQSPRYKIIEKKQPVAFWCNPISGHNTLYWYLQNLGQGPELLIRYENEEAVDDSQLPKDRFSAERLKGVDSTLKIQPAELGDSAVYLCASSLATGAQETQYFGPGTRLLVL.

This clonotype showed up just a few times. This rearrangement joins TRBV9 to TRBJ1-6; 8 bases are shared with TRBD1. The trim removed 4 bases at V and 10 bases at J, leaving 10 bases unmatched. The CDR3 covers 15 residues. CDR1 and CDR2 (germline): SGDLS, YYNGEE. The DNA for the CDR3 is TGTGCCAGCAGCTCCGTGACAGGGGTAGGATCACCCCTCCACTTT. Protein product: CASSSVTGVGSPLHF.